Detailed here is one T cell receptor beta chain. No antigen is known for it. The source of the sample is a study of CXCR3-negative and CXCR3-positive naive CD8 T cells. This CDR3 contains 17 residues. The V gene's germline CDR1 is SGHDN and CDR2 FVKESK. Study-wide findings and caveats: Naive CXCR3-negative and CXCR3-positive cells had similar TRBV-TRBJ usage; memory differed. Relative to CXCR3-negative naive cells, CXCR3-positive naive cells had more hydrophobic TRB CDR3s.

The authors gated naive CD8+ T cells as CD45RO-CCR7+CD27+CD95-. Libraries of TRB cDNA were made by 5' RACE and carried UMIs. From the 5' RACE reads, TCRdb lists one entry per CDR3 protein and no DNA. This table lists about 51,000 distinct CDR3 sequences. Sequencing was performed on naive CXCR3+ CD8+ T cells from blood. The subset is: CD45RO-CCR7+CD27+CD95- naive CD8+ T cells expressing CXCR3 (TNR3+). V and J are TRBV14 and TRBJ1-5; the TCRdb call, TRBD1, lacks DNA for checking. This sequence originates from a human donor in good health. Some clones in this sample may be carry-over from other donors' samples. CDR3 amino acids: CASSQDGETGGSQPQHF.